Each of the 3 T cell receptor beta chains below was sequenced from the same sample in a study of cytomegalovirus exposure and HLA in healthy donors. PCR employed 60 Vbeta and 13 Jbeta primers. This table comes from immunoSEQ multiplex PCR, and its TCRdb copy is limited to in-frame clones, with some not included. The table has some 170,000 clones, 55% to 75% seen once; the top ten hold under 3%. Source material: PBMCs. The receptor source for this set is a human donor in good health.

The count of this clone is one. The V call is TRBV7-2, the J call TRBJ1-5; no clear D gene. The V gene lost 4 bases and the J gene lost 1 base, with 8 bases spanning the gap. Germline loops: CDR1 SGHTA, CDR2 FQGNSA. The CDR3 sequence is 14 residues long. CDR3 sequence reads: CASSSVESNQPQHF. The DNA for the CDR3 is TGTGCCAGCAGCTCCGTGGAGAGCAATCAGCCCCAGCATTTT.

This clone was counted once. The V gene is TRBV6-5, the J gene TRBJ2-7; 7 nucleotides agree with TRBD1. This CDR3 region has 15 residues. V gave up 0 bases and J gave up 5 bases; unmatched junction bases: 7. CDR1 is MNHEY, CDR2 SVGAGI, per germline. CDR3 residues: CASSYSPGQYDEQYF. The CDR3, as DNA: TGTGCCAGCAGTTACTCTCCGGGACAGTACGACGAGCAGTACTTC.

The V and J genes are TRBV2 and TRBJ1-3, with a tentative D call TRBD1 (6 bases). CDR1 is SNHLY, CDR2 FYNNEI, per germline. The CDR3 has 18 amino acids. Trimming shortened V by 3 bases and J by 13 bases, and 31 bases separated the two germline ends. CDR3 region: CASSDRQVRYHPKVWIYF. The CDR3 nucleotides are TGTGCCAGCAGTGACAGACAGGTGAGGTACCATCCTAAGGTTTGGATATATTTT. The full variable domain, in which reference TRBV2 and TRBJ1-3 provide the parts outside the CDR3, is EPEVTQTPSHQVTQMGQEVILRCVPISNHLYFYWYRQILGQKVEFLVSFYNNEISEKSEIFDDQFSVERPDGSNFTLKIRSTKLEDSAMYFCASSDRQVRYHPKVWIYFGEGSWLTVV.